What follows are 26 T cell receptor beta chains derived from one specimen sequenced in a study of T-cell reconstitution after alpha-beta-depleted transplantation in children. Preparation of the TCRbeta library was carried out with unique molecular identifiers. TCRdb independently ran MiXCR on the PCR reads; one entry per CDR3 protein. The sample records some 200,000 distinct CDR3 sequences, around 9.5% being singletons. The material was PBMCs from the stem cell graft donor, obtained from the stem cell graft. Receptor source: a human donor who donated a stem cell graft to a child with acute lymphoblastic leukemia.

This clonotype was found many times. This chain links TRBV15 with TRBJ1-1; D is perhaps TRBD1 (5 bases). The V end was cut by 2 bases, the J end by 0 bases, with 10 bases between. The CDR3 sequence is 15 residues long. Looked up from germline, CDR1 is LNHNV and CDR2 is YYDKDF (reference sequence). Here the CDR3 DNA reads TGTGCCACCAGCAGACGGAAGGGGTTGAACACTGAAGCTTTCTTT. It yields the protein CATSRRKGLNTEAFF.

This clonotype was found a few times. The chain has TRBV7-9 and TRBJ2-7; possibly TRBD1 or TRBD2 for D (5 bases each). This CDR3 contains 14 residues. Trimming took 6 bases from V and 6 from J, leaving 18 bases between them. The germline V gene has CDR1 SEHNR and CDR2 FQNEAQ (reference sequence). CDR3 sequence: CASSYWDGLREQYF. In nucleotides, the CDR3 is TGTGCCAGCAGTTATTGGGACGGCCTTCGCGAGCAGTACTTC. The full variable domain, completed using reference TRBV7-9 and TRBJ2-7, is DTGVSQNPRHKITKRGQNVTFRCDPISEHNRLYWYRQTLGQGPEFLTYFQNEAQLEKSRLLSDRFSAERPKGSFSTLEIQRTEQGDSAMYLCASSYWDGLREQYFGPGTRLTVT.

This clonotype showed up just a few times. V usage is TRBV20-1 and J usage is TRBJ2-1, with D hard to call. V was trimmed by 4 bases and J by 8 bases, leaving 12 bases between them. The CDR3 is 12 residues long. CDR1 and CDR2 (germline): DFQATT, SNEGSKA (reference sequence). The CDR3 spells CSAIVRIDEQFF. The CDR3 DNA sequence: TGCAGTGCTATAGTCCGTATTGATGAGCAGTTCTTC.

At least ten counts were recorded for this clonotype. This chain uses TRBV12-3 or TRBV12-4 with TRBJ2-4; D may match TRBD1 or TRBD2 (5 bases each). The CDR3 totals 13 residues. V lost 7 bases, J lost 5 bases, and 12 bases lay in between. The CDR3 nucleotides read TGTGCCAGCATGGACCAGGGACAAAACATTCAGTACTTC. Its protein is CASMDQGQNIQYF.

This chain uses TRBV5-1 with TRBJ2-1; no definite D call. The germline CDR1 and CDR2 sequences are SGHRS and YFSETQ. CDR3 length: 13 amino acids. Deletions cut 5 bases from V and 2 bases from J, with 8 bases between. For the CDR3, the DNA is TGCGCCAGCAGAAGTGGGGCCTACAATGAGCAGTTCTTC. Translation: CASRSGAYNEQFF.

The J gene is TRBJ1-1, the V gene TRBV15; 8 nucleotides line up with TRBD1. Germline assignment: CDR1 LNHNV and CDR2 YYDKDF (reference sequence). The CDR3 runs to 13 residues. V lost 5 bases to trimming and J lost 8 bases; unmatched junction nucleotides: 7. CDR3 region: CATSVRDRREAFF. The CDR3, as DNA: TGTGCCACCAGCGTCCGGGACAGGCGAGAAGCTTTCTTT.

This clonotype is classed as medium-sized. This chain connects TRBV3-2 to TRBJ2-3; the table assigns TRBD1, which was not confirmed against the DNA. TRBV3-2 is assigned pseudogene status. The length of the CDR3 is 14 residues. The CDR3 reads CASTRTGGGDTQYF. CDR3 DNA sequence: TGTGCCAGCACCCGGACAGGGGGCGGGGATACGCAGTATTTT.

In this sample, this clonotype turned up many times. CDR3 amino acids: CASSLGTGSNQPQHF. The CDR3 DNA reads as TGTGCCAGCAGCCTGGGGACAGGAAGCAATCAGCCCCAGCATTTT. The V and J genes are TRBV5-8 and TRBJ1-5; 8 nucleotides agree with TRBD1. The germline V gene has CDR1 SGHTS and CDR2 YDEGEE. The CDR3 runs to 15 residues. Trimming took 4 bases from V and 1 from J; bases not matched to a gene: 4.

This clonotype was detected only a few times. This sequence joins TRBV12-3 or TRBV12-4 and TRBJ2-7; TRBD2 matches at 12 bases. V was clipped by 6 bases and J by 12 bases; unmatched bases: 9. This CDR3 region has 13 residues. DNA for the CDR3: TGTGCCAGCAGCCCCGGACTAGCGGGGATGTCGTACTTC. Translated: CASSPGLAGMSYF.

This chain connects TRBV12-3 or TRBV12-4 to TRBJ2-2, with TRBD2 matching 7 bases. There are 17 residues in the CDR3. V lost 0 bases to trimming and J lost 6 bases; unmatched junction nucleotides: 10. The CDR3 DNA is TGTGCCAGCAGTTTAGCGATGGGACTACAGTTAGCCGGGGAGCTGTTTTTT. It yields the protein CASSLAMGLQLAGELFF.

This clonotype was recorded at least ten times. The rearrangement links TRBV20-1 to TRBJ2-5; D is uncertain. V gave up 6 bases and J gave up 2 bases, with 19 bases separating them. CDR1 and CDR2 (germline): DFQATT, SNEGSKA (reference sequence). The CDR3 is made up of 15 amino acids. The CDR3 sequence: CSALAPSRAQETQYF. DNA of the CDR3: TGCAGTGCCCTTGCACCCTCCCGGGCGCAAGAGACCCAGTACTTC.

The chain is built from TRBV3-1 and TRBJ1-2; 10 positions match TRBD1. Germline trimming cut 6 bases from V and 4 bases from J; bases unmatched to any gene: 8. This CDR3 has 15 amino acids. Germline CDR1 and CDR2: LGHDT and YNNKEL (reference sequence). The CDR3 region has the DNA TGTGCCAGCAGTCCCTTGACAGGGGGCCCCTATGGCTACACCTTC. It yields the protein CASSPLTGGPYGYTF. The variable domain in full, completed from reference TRBV3-1 and TRBJ1-2, reads DTAVSQTPKYLVTQMGNDKSIKCEQNLGHDTMYWYKQDSKKFLKIMFSYNNKELIINETVPNRFSPKSPDKAHLNLHINSLELGDSAVYFCASSPLTGGPYGYTFGSGTRLTVV.

This clonotype was counted ten times or more. The chain carries TRBV6-1 and TRBJ1-1; D not certain. Trimming shortened V by 1 base and J by 3 bases, and 6 bases separated the two germline ends. Germline assignment: CDR1 MNHNS and CDR2 SASEGT. The CDR3 covers 13 residues. The CDR3 bases are TGTGCCAGCAGTGAAGGCGGAGACACTGAAGCTTTCTTT. Translation: CASSEGGDTEAFF.

The sample holds a few counts of this clonotype. The chain has TRBV19 and TRBJ1-1, with D unclear. The CDR3 loop spans 13 amino acids. Trimming removed 4 bases from V and 2 bases from J, with 8 bases in between. CDR1 and CDR2 from the germline V gene are LNHDA and SQIVND (reference sequence). The CDR3 sequence: CASSKQENTEAFF. CDR3 bases: TGTGCCAGTAGTAAGCAGGAAAACACTGAAGCTTTCTTT.

This clonotype was picked up a small number of times. Here the CDR3 reads CAWSARGGALSEQFF. In DNA form, the CDR3 reads TGTGCCTGGAGTGCCCGCGGGGGGGCCCTGAGTGAGCAGTTCTTC. This chain uses TRBV30 with TRBJ2-1, with TRBD2 identical over 9 bases. Unmatched junction bases numbered 10, after V lost 1 base and J lost 9 bases. There are 15 residues in the CDR3. Germline V lookup: CDR1 GTSNPN, CDR2 SVGIG (reference sequence).

This clonotype has more than one count but fewer than ten. V usage is TRBV30 and J usage is TRBJ2-6; D might be TRBD2 (6 bases). Per the germline V gene, CDR1 is GTSNPN and CDR2 is SVGIG (reference sequence). The CDR3 is made up of 15 amino acids. The V and J ends lost 3 bases and 1 base respectively, with 10 bases between them. The CDR3 nucleotides read TGTGCCTGGAGAGAACTAGCTTCTGGGGCCAACGTCCTGACTTTC. Translating it yields CAWRELASGANVLTF.

V is TRBV29-1 and J is TRBJ1-2; 10 nucleotides align to TRBD1. This CDR3 has 16 residues. J lost 4 bases, V lost 3 bases, and 11 bases had no gene match. Germline lookup yields CDR1 SQVTM and CDR2 ANQGSEA. The CDR3 is CSVDGDRGKGFYGYTF. In nucleotides, the CDR3 is TGCAGCGTTGATGGGGACAGGGGAAAGGGGTTCTATGGCTACACCTTC. The entire variable domain, with the rest obtained from reference TRBV29-1 and TRBJ1-2, is as follows: SAVISQKPSRDICQRGTSLTIQCQVDSQVTMMFWYRQQPGQSLTLIATANQGSEATYESGFVIDKFPISRPNLTFSTLTVSNMSPEDSSIYLCSVDGDRGKGFYGYTFGSGTRLTVV.

This clonotype has at least ten counts. The chain carries TRBV2 and TRBJ2-7; unclear D gene. The V gene's germline CDR1 is SNHLY and CDR2 FYNNEI. The CDR3 spans 12 residues. V was cut by 4 bases and J by 1 base, with 5 bases left in between. The CDR3 here is CASSASSYEQYF. In DNA form, the CDR3 reads TGTGCCAGCAGTGCCAGTTCCTACGAGCAGTACTTC.

This clonotype was counted between two and nine times. The V call is TRBV20-1, the J call TRBJ2-7; TRBD1 matches 8 bases. The ends lost 5 bases at V and 4 bases at J; junction bases unmatched: 13. Per germline, CDR1 DFQATT and CDR2 SNEGSKA (reference sequence). This CDR3 has 15 amino acids. The CDR3, as DNA: TGCAGTGCTCCTGCCCCTTGGACAGGGACTTACGAGCAGTACTTC. It is translated as CSAPAPWTGTYEQYF.

The J gene is TRBJ2-3, the V gene TRBV20-1; D may be TRBD2 (6 bases). The V and J ends lost 0 bases and 0 bases respectively, with 10 bases between them. This CDR3 is built from 15 residues. Germline lookup yields CDR1 DFQATT and CDR2 SNEGSKA (reference sequence). CDR3 loop: CSARDRTTSTDTQYF. The CDR3 bases are TGCAGTGCTAGAGATCGGACTACTAGCACAGATACGCAGTATTTT.

This chain uses TRBV27 with TRBJ2-5; D is possibly TRBD1 (6 bases). The length of the CDR3 is 14 residues. Between the trimmed V and J ends, which lost 8 bases and 2 bases, there was a span of 15 bases. Germline CDR1 is MNHEY and CDR2 is SMNVEV (reference sequence). The CDR3, as DNA: TGTGCCAGCGGGGACCTAGGACAGCAAGAGACCCAGTACTTC. Translated: CASGDLGQQETQYF.

This clonotype was picked up many times. The CDR3 sequence: CASSPTDRGGLNTEAFF. The CDR3 nucleotides read TGCGCCAGCAGCCCTACCGACAGGGGGGGACTGAACACTGAAGCTTTCTTT. This chain links TRBV5-1 with TRBJ1-1; 9 bases align to TRBD1. The CDR3 spans 17 residues. J gave up 0 bases and V 4 bases, and 10 bases lay outside the gene matches. CDR1 is SGHRS, CDR2 YFSETQ, per germline.

This clonotype was found many times. The genes are TRBV7-2 and TRBJ2-7, with D unresolved. Trimming stripped 1 base from V and 3 bases from J, with 7 bases between. The CDR3 runs to 13 residues. The germline gives CDR1 SGHTA, CDR2 FQGNSA. This chain's CDR3 is CASSLGASYEQYF. The CDR3 region has the DNA TGTGCCAGCAGCTTAGGTGCCAGCTACGAGCAGTACTTC.

This chain uses TRBV3-1 with TRBJ2-2; no clear D gene. CDR1 is LGHDT and CDR2 is YNNKEL in the germline V gene (reference sequence). This CDR3 is 15 amino acids long. Trimming stripped 2 bases from V and 4 bases from J, with 11 bases between. CDR3 residues: CASSQLGRVTGELFF. The CDR3, as DNA: TGTGCCAGCAGCCAACTGGGTCGGGTCACCGGGGAGCTGTTTTTT. Combining the CDR3 with reference TRBV3-1 and TRBJ2-2 gives the whole variable domain DTAVSQTPKYLVTQMGNDKSIKCEQNLGHDTMYWYKQDSKKFLKIMFSYNNKELIINETVPNRFSPKSPDKAHLNLHINSLELGDSAVYFCASSQLGRVTGELFFGEGSRLTVL.

CDR3 nucleotides: TGTGCCAGCAGCTCGGACAGCCTGGGGGAGACCCAGTACTTC. This codes for CASSSDSLGETQYF. The genes are TRBV7-6 and TRBJ2-5, with D perhaps TRBD1 (6 bases). Germline V gene lookup returns CDR1 SGHVS and CDR2 FNYEAQ. CDR3 length: 14 residues. Trimming removed 4 bases at V and 5 bases at J, with 14 bases between. Combining the CDR3 with reference TRBV7-6 and TRBJ2-5 gives the whole variable domain GAGVSQSPRYKVTKRGQDVALRCDPISGHVSLYWYRQALGQGPEFLTYFNYEAQQDKSGLPNDRFSAERPEGSISTLTIQRTEQRDSAMYRCASSSDSLGETQYFGPGTRLLVL.

The chain joins TRBV12-3 or TRBV12-4 to TRBJ2-7; D gene ambiguous. With 2 bases removed from V and 0 bases from J, the gap between germline ends came to 11 bases. This CDR3 spans 15 amino acids. The CDR3 DNA sequence: TGTGCCAGCAGTTTAACTGGGTCAGTCTCCTACGAGCAGTACTTC. Amino acid sequence: CASSLTGSVSYEQYF.